This passage covers 8 T cell receptor beta chains from one sample sequenced in a study of blood T cell repertoires in COVID-19 (dated by TCRdb to 2018 to 2021). The library relied on the immunoSEQ multiplex PCR assay. Not all clones reach the TCRdb copy of this immuneACCESS table, which keeps in-frame sequences only. Checked studies attribute under half of the gap to unresolved V genes and leave the rest unexplained. The sample has roughly 320,000 clones on record, roughly 90% of them singletons. The top ten hold roughly 3.9% of the sample. Sequences were obtained from PBMCs or T cells enriched from blood (not recorded which). Source of these receptors: a woman aged 25 to 39 who had been exposed to COVID-19.

The genes are TRBV3-1 (or the pseudogene TRBV3-2) and TRBJ1-1; D is possibly TRBD1 (6 bases). CDR3 length: 14 residues. Trimming stripped 4 bases from V and 3 bases from J, with 12 bases between. The germline V gene encodes CDR1 LGHDT and CDR2 YNNKEL (reference sequence). The CDR3 spells CASSRRTVYTEAFF. For the CDR3, the DNA is TGTGCCAGCAGCCGACGGACAGTTTACACTGAAGCTTTCTTT.

This sequence joins TRBV12-3 or TRBV12-4 and TRBJ2-1, with D uncertain. Between the trimmed V and J ends, which lost 5 bases and 6 bases, there was a span of 8 bases. This CDR3 is built from 12 residues. The CDR3 here is CASSPTANEQFF. For the CDR3, the DNA is TGTGCCAGCAGTCCTACAGCCAATGAGCAGTTCTTC.

The chain carries TRBV7-9 and TRBJ1-2; perhaps TRBD1 as D (5 bases). This CDR3 has 15 residues. Trimming removed 0 bases from V and 5 bases from J, with 13 bases in between. Germline lookup yields CDR1 SEHNR and CDR2 FQNEAQ (reference sequence). The CDR3 coding sequence is TGTGCCAGCAGCTTAGCTCAGGGTGGGTGGTATGGCTACACCTTC. It translates to CASSLAQGGWYGYTF.

V gene TRBV4-1 combines with J gene TRBJ2-5; 11 positions agree with TRBD2. The CDR3 is 15 residues long. Germline-derived CDR1 and CDR2 are MGHRA and YSYEKL. V shed 3 bases and J 2 bases; nucleotides not matched to a gene: 2. The CDR3 DNA reads TGCGCCAGCAGCCAGGGACTAGCGGTGCAAGAGACCCAGTACTTC. Amino acids: CASSQGLAVQETQYF.

V usage is TRBV19 and J usage is TRBJ1-2; D may be TRBD1 (6 bases). Trimming removed 0 bases at V and 4 bases at J, with 15 bases between. The germline gives CDR1 LNHDA, CDR2 SQIVND (reference sequence). CDR3 length: 16 amino acids. The DNA of the CDR3 is TGTGCCAGTAGTATAGAGGGGGCTTCGCTTCCCTATGGCTACACCTTC. Its protein product is CASSIEGASLPYGYTF.

The gene calls are TRBV7-2 and TRBJ1-3; D not resolved. This CDR3 contains 17 residues. The V gene's germline CDR1 is SGHTA and CDR2 FQGNSA. With 1 base removed from V and 0 bases from J, the gap between germline ends came to 13 bases. The CDR3 region has the DNA TGTGCCAGCAGCTTAGTAGTTTTGGGCAGCTCTGGAAACACCATATATTTT. This encodes CASSLVVLGSSGNTIYF.

V is TRBV29-1 and J is TRBJ1-1, with a possible D match to TRBD1 (6 bases). Germline-derived CDR1 and CDR2 are SQVTM and ANQGSEA. V was clipped by 1 base and J by 2 bases, with 14 bases between them. The CDR3 length is 15 residues. The chain's CDR3 is CSVEVRGLDNTEAFF. CDR3 sequence (DNA): TGCAGCGTTGAAGTGAGGGGGTTAGACAACACTGAAGCTTTCTTT.

The chain couples TRBV30 to TRBJ1-2, with TRBD1 matching 9 bases. The CDR3 totals 16 residues. With V trimmed by 0 bases and J by 7 bases, 12 bases remained unmatched. Germline V gene sequence: CDR1 GTSNPN, CDR2 SVGIG (reference sequence). The CDR3 DNA sequence: TGTGCCTGGAGTGTAGCGTTCGGGACAGGGAACAGTGGCTACACCTTC. As protein: CAWSVAFGTGNSGYTF.